A selection of T cell receptor beta chains follows, all from one sample in a study of blood T cell repertoires in COVID-19. Sequencing used immunoSEQ multiplex PCR; TCRdb keeps in-frame clones, though not all of them. Of fewer than 35,000 clones listed, about 88% are singletons. Sequencing was done on a sample of peripheral blood. These receptors were taken from an elderly man with acute or convalescent COVID-19. CDR3s include the opening cysteine and the closing phenylalanine or tryptophan. Fields, in order: CDR3 DNA, CDR3 protein, clone size, CDR3 length, J gene, V gene, D gene. The D gene is left open where the match is weak. The size entry is marked missing in some rows and otherwise reads once, few, many or a size class.

CDR3 DNA: TGTGCCAGCAGCCTTACTAGCCCCTACAATGAGCAGTTCTTC
CDR3 protein: CASSLTSPYNEQFF
clone size: few
CDR3 length: 14
J gene: TRBJ2-1
V gene: TRBV27
D gene: -

CDR3 DNA: TGTGCCAGCAGCTTAGCCTCTAGCGGGACGAACACCGGGGAGCTGTTTTTT
CDR3 protein: CASSLASSGTNTGELFF
clone size: medium-sized
CDR3 length: 17
J gene: TRBJ2-2
V gene: TRBV7-9
D gene: TRBD2

CDR3 DNA: TGTGCCAGCAGCCACAGGGCTGGAAACACCATATATTTT
CDR3 protein: CASSHRAGNTIYF
clone size: -
CDR3 length: 13
J gene: TRBJ1-3
V gene: TRBV5-6
D gene: -

CDR3 DNA: TGCAGTGCGGGCAGTCAAGAGACCCAGTACTTC
CDR3 protein: CSAGSQETQYF
clone size: -
CDR3 length: 11
J gene: TRBJ2-5
V gene: TRBV20-1
D gene: -

CDR3 DNA: TGCGCCAGCAGCTTGGATCAGGGATGGGACGAGCAGTACTTC
CDR3 protein: CASSLDQGWDEQYF
clone size: -
CDR3 length: 14
J gene: TRBJ2-7
V gene: TRBV5-1
D gene: -

CDR3 DNA: TGTGCCTGGAGTAGTAGGCGGAGCTACAATGAGCAGTTCTTC
CDR3 protein: CAWSSRRSYNEQFF
clone size: -
CDR3 length: 14
J gene: TRBJ2-1
V gene: TRBV30
D gene: -

CDR3 DNA: TGTGCCAGCAGCCCCACCCTAGCGGGAAGTTACAATGAGCAGTTCTTC
CDR3 protein: CASSPTLAGSYNEQFF
clone size: -
CDR3 length: 16
J gene: TRBJ2-1
V gene: TRBV7-7
D gene: TRBD2

CDR3 DNA: TGTGCCACTATCCGCTCTTATAATTCACCCCTCCACTTT
CDR3 protein: CATIRSYNSPLHF
clone size: -
CDR3 length: 13
J gene: TRBJ1-6
V gene: TRBV28
D gene: -

CDR3 DNA: TGTGCCAGCAGTGTAGTGGGGGGTGAGACCCAGTACTTC
CDR3 protein: CASSVVGGETQYF
clone size: -
CDR3 length: 13
J gene: TRBJ2-5
V gene: TRBV25-1
D gene: -

CDR3 DNA: TGCAGCGCCGGACAGGCCACCTATGGCTACACCTTC
CDR3 protein: CSAGQATYGYTF
clone size: -
CDR3 length: 12
J gene: TRBJ1-2
V gene: TRBV29-1
D gene: TRBD1

CDR3 DNA: TGCGCCAGCAGCGCAACGGGGAGGTCCACTGAAGCTTTCTTT
CDR3 protein: CASSATGRSTEAFF
clone size: -
CDR3 length: 14
J gene: TRBJ1-1
V gene: TRBV4-1
D gene: -

CDR3 DNA: TGCGCCAGCACCTTAGACCCGGGTAACTACGAGCAGTACTTC
CDR3 protein: CASTLDPGNYEQYF
clone size: -
CDR3 length: 14
J gene: TRBJ2-7
V gene: TRBV5-1
D gene: -

CDR3 DNA: TGTGCCAGCAGCTCGGGACTAGCGGGAGCAACGCACAATGAGCAGTTCTTC
CDR3 protein: CASSSGLAGATHNEQFF
clone size: -
CDR3 length: 17
J gene: TRBJ2-1
V gene: TRBV5-4
D gene: TRBD2

CDR3 DNA: TGTGCCAGCAGAGGACTAGCGGGAGTCACCGGGGAGCTGTTTTTT
CDR3 protein: CASRGLAGVTGELFF
clone size: -
CDR3 length: 15
J gene: TRBJ2-2
V gene: TRBV2
D gene: TRBD2

CDR3 DNA: TGCAGCGTTTTAGGGGCGGACACTGAAGCTTTCTTT
CDR3 protein: CSVLGADTEAFF
clone size: -
CDR3 length: 12
J gene: TRBJ1-1
V gene: TRBV29-1
D gene: -

CDR3 DNA: TGTGCCAGCAGCTCCCCTCGGGTAGCGGGAGGCCACTACGAGCAGTACTTC
CDR3 protein: CASSSPRVAGGHYEQYF
clone size: -
CDR3 length: 17
J gene: TRBJ2-7
V gene: TRBV28
D gene: TRBD2

CDR3 DNA: TGTGCCATCAGTGACCGGCAAGAGACCCAGTACTTC
CDR3 protein: CAISDRQETQYF
clone size: -
CDR3 length: 12
J gene: TRBJ2-5
V gene: TRBV10-3
D gene: -

CDR3 DNA: TGTGCCAGCAGCTTACTACAGCACGGCTCCAAAAACATTCAGTACTTC
CDR3 protein: CASSLLQHGSKNIQYF
clone size: -
CDR3 length: 16
J gene: TRBJ2-4
V gene: TRBV7-9
D gene: -

CDR3 DNA: TGTGCCAGCAGCGTACAGGGGGAGACCCAGTACTTC
CDR3 protein: CASSVQGETQYF
clone size: -
CDR3 length: 12
J gene: TRBJ2-5
V gene: TRBV11-3
D gene: TRBD1

CDR3 DNA: TGTGCCAGTAGTATAGTCATGTGGGACACTGCGAGGGCCCAGCATTTT
CDR3 protein: CASSIVMWDTARAQHF
clone size: -
CDR3 length: 16
J gene: TRBJ1-5
V gene: TRBV19
D gene: -